This T cell receptor beta chain was recovered during a study of early T cells in non-severe SARS-CoV-2 infection. Overall study: Whole-blood bulk RNA, unsorted, was sequenced, and chains were unpaired. General observations from the study: The matching step, a VDJdb search, favored anti-spike CD8 responses and missed private and CD4 specificities.

There are 13 residues in the CDR3. With 6 bases clipped from V and 6 bases from J, the junction kept 11 bases outside the gene matches. CDR1 and CDR2 from the germline V gene are DFQATT and SNEGSKA (reference sequence). In the library, individual cDNA molecules carried attached unique molecular identifiers. One entry per CDR3 protein, called by TCRdb with MiXCR from the 5' RACE reads. The data hold some 41,000 distinct CDR3 sequences, with about 25% observed a single time. This clonotype has a handful of counts. Its matching antigen is unknown. The clonotype originates from an adult who was a healthcare worker with PCR-confirmed SARS-CoV-2 infection or an uninfected control (not recorded which). J is TRBJ2-7 and V is TRBV20-1, with 7 positions matching TRBD1. The sequences come from whole blood, collected at baseline. CDR3 bases: TGCAGTGCCCCACGACAAAGACAGGGCGAGCAGTACTTC. It yields the protein CSAPRQRQGEQYF.